This T cell receptor beta chain stems from a study of blood T cell repertoires in COVID-19. As for the study in general: Researchers got acute and convalescent COVID-19 samples from the United States, Italy and Spain. PBMCs, B-cell-depleted T cells, or T cells were the source of the cDNA or gDNA that made up the material.

CDR1 MNHEY and CDR2 SVGEGT come from the germline V gene. The V gene lost 2 bases and the J gene lost 4 bases, with 9 bases spanning the gap. The CDR3 contains 14 residues. In the authors' methods: Using reference gene primer amplification, nucleated cell counts were estimated. Sequenced by immunoSEQ multiplex PCR; TCRdb stores in-frame clones only, minus some. The D gene and trimming were derived from the DNA, and the V and J assignments and clone size from that table. The repertoire holds under 250,000 clones, with 70% to 90% as singletons. Input material: peripheral blood. The origin of this receptor is a woman aged 70-85 years with active or convalescent COVID-19. This chain joins TRBV6-2 or TRBV6-3 and TRBJ1-5; D uncertain. The CDR3 spells CASSYPPGNQPQHF. The CDR3 nucleotides read TGTGCCAGCAGTTACCCGCCAGGAAATCAGCCCCAGCATTTT.